Each of the 9 T cell receptor beta chains below was sequenced from the same sample in a study of cytomegalovirus exposure and HLA in healthy donors. PCR used 60 Vbeta primers and 13 Jbeta primers. This table comes from immunoSEQ multiplex PCR, and its TCRdb copy is limited to in-frame clones, with some not included. The top ten clones hold about 2.7% of a sample with around 190,000 clones, around 77% of them seen once. Specimen: PBMCs. The source is a woman younger than 45 in good health and CMV-seronegative.

This rearrangement joins TRBV19 to TRBJ2-1; tentatively, D is TRBD2 (6 bases). Trimming took off 1 base at V and 9 bases at J, with 16 bases between the two ends. Germline V gives CDR1 LNHDA, CDR2 SQIVND (reference sequence). The CDR3 contains 15 residues. The CDR3 nucleotides read TGTGCCAGTAGTATAGCGGCGGGACCTACAATTGAGCAGTTCTTC. Translated, it gives CASSIAAGPTIEQFF.

The genes are TRBV11-2 and TRBJ1-2, with 11 positions matching TRBD1. Germline V lookup: CDR1 SGHAT, CDR2 FQNNGV. The trim removed 5 bases at V and 4 bases at J, leaving 12 bases unmatched. This CDR3 region has 17 residues. Here the CDR3 reads CASSLPPDRGRVYGYTF. CDR3 nucleotide sequence: TGTGCCAGCAGCCTACCCCCGGACAGGGGGCGCGTCTATGGCTACACCTTC. Full variable domain (rest looked up from reference TRBV11-2 and TRBJ1-2): EAGVAQSPRYKIIEKRQSVAFWCNPISGHATLYWYQQILGQGPKLLIQFQNNGVVDDSQLPKDRFSAERLKGVDSTLKIQPAKLEDSAVYLCASSLPPDRGRVYGYTFGSGTRLTVV.

In its sample, this clone was seen a few times. The chain couples TRBV4-1 to TRBJ2-7; TRBD1 might be the D (5 bases). V lost 3 bases and J lost 1, with 10 bases in between. Germline assignment: CDR1 MGHRA and CDR2 YSYEKL. The CDR3 consists of 14 residues. In nucleotides, the CDR3 is TGCGCCAGCAGCCAGTTCCAGGGTTCCTACGAGCAGTACTTC. This gives the protein CASSQFQGSYEQYF.

This clone was found a few times. This rearrangement joins TRBV5-6 to TRBJ2-1; 8 positions match TRBD1. The CDR3 has 14 residues. Germline V gene data show CDR1 as SGHDT and CDR2 as YYEEEE. J was trimmed by 10 bases and V by 2 bases; bases with no gene match: 8. DNA for the CDR3: TGTGCCAGCAGCTTCGGGACAGGTTCTTCCGAGCAGTTCTTC. Translating gives CASSFGTGSSEQFF.

The chain employs TRBV19 and TRBJ1-1; D is possibly TRBD1 (6 bases). V lost 5 bases and J 5 bases, leaving 18 bases between the germline ends. From germline, CDR1 is LNHDA and CDR2 SQIVND (reference sequence). This CDR3 contains 15 residues. The CDR3 region is CASSPQTGRKTEAFF. The CDR3 nucleotides read TGTGCCAGTAGTCCCCAGACAGGAAGAAAGACTGAAGCTTTCTTT. Full variable domain (missing parts from reference TRBV19 and TRBJ1-1): DGGITQSPKYLFRKEGQNVTLSCEQNLNHDAMYWYRQDPGQGLRLIYYSQIVNDFQKGDIAEGYSVSREKKESFPLTVTSAQKNPTAFYLCASSPQTGRKTEAFFGQGTRLTVV.

The genes are TRBV7-8 and TRBJ2-1, with D maybe TRBD1 (6 bases). The CDR3 loop spans 15 amino acids. Germline loops: CDR1 SGHVS, CDR2 FQNEAQ. V lost 6 bases and J 7 bases, leaving 19 bases between the germline ends. The CDR3 DNA reads as TGTGCCAGCAGTTGGCTGGACAGATTAAAAAATGAGCAGTTCTTC. Protein sequence: CASSWLDRLKNEQFF.

CDR3 nucleotides: TGTGCCAGCAGCTTAGAGTTAAGGACAGGGGGCTCCTACGAGCAGTACTTC. Its translation is CASSLELRTGGSYEQYF. This chain connects TRBV7-9 to TRBJ2-7, with 10 bases lining up with TRBD1. Losses at the gene ends were 1 base for V and 0 bases for J; bases not matched to a gene: 6. The CDR3 is 17 amino acids. Per the germline V gene, CDR1 is SEHNR and CDR2 is FQNEAQ (reference sequence).

V gene TRBV15 combines with J gene TRBJ1-2; perhaps TRBD1 as D (6 bases). Germline CDR1 reads LNHNV; CDR2 reads YYDKDF (reference sequence). CDR3 length: 14 residues. V was shortened by 5 bases and J by 6 bases, with 16 bases between the two germline ends. This CDR3 is CATSEGGRDNGYTF. Here the CDR3 DNA reads TGTGCCACCAGCGAGGGGGGGCGCGACAATGGCTACACCTTC.

This clone was seen a few times. The genes are TRBV4-1 and TRBJ2-1, with D unresolved. The V gene's germline CDR1 is MGHRA and CDR2 YSYEKL. The length of the CDR3 is 15 residues. V dropped 4 bases and J dropped 5 bases, with 15 bases sitting between them. Here the CDR3 DNA reads TGCGCCAGCAGCCCATCGGCAGGCGCCCACAATGAGCAGTTCTTC. Translated, it gives CASSPSAGAHNEQFF.